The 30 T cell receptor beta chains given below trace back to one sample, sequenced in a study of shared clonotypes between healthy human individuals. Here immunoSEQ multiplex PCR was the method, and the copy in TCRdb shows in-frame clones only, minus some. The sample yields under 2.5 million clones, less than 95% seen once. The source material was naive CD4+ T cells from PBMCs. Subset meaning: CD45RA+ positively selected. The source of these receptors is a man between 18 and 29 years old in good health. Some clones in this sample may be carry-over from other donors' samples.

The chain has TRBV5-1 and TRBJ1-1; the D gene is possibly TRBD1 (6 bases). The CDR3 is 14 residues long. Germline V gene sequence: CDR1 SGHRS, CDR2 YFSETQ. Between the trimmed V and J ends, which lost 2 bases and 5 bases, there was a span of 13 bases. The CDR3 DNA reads TGCGCCAGCAGCTTCAGGGGTTTTGGGACTGAAGCTTTCTTT. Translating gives CASSFRGFGTEAFF.

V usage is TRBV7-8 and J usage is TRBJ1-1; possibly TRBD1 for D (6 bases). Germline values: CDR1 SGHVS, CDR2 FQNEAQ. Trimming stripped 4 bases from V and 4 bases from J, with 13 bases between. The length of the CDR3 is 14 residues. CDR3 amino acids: CASSSLTGTTEAFF. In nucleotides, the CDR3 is TGTGCCAGCAGCTCCTTGACAGGCACCACTGAAGCTTTCTTT.

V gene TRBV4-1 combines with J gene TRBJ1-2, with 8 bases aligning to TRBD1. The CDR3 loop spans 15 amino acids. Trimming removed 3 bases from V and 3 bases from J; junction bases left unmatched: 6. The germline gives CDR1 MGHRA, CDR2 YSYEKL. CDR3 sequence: CASSHPPTGDYGYTF. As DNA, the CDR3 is TGCGCCAGCAGCCACCCGCCGACAGGGGACTATGGCTACACCTTC.

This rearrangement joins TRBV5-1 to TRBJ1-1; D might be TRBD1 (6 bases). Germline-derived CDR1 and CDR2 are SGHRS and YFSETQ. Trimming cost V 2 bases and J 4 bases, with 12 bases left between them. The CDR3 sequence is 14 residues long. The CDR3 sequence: CASSFLQGSTEAFF. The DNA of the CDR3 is TGCGCCAGCAGCTTTTTACAGGGAAGCACTGAAGCTTTCTTT.

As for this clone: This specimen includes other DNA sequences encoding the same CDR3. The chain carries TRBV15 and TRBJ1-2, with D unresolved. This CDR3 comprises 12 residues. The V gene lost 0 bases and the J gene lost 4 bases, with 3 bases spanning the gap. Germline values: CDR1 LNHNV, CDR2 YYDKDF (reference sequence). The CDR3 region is CATSRDGYGYTF. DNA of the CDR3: TGTGCCACCAGCAGAGATGGCTATGGCTACACCTTC.

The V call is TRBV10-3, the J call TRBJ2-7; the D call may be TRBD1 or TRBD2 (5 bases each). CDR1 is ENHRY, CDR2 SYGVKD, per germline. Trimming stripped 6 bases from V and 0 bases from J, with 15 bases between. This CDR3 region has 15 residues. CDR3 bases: TGTGCCATCAGCCAGACCGGGACGGGCTCCTACGAGCAGTACTTC. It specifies CAISQTGTGSYEQYF.

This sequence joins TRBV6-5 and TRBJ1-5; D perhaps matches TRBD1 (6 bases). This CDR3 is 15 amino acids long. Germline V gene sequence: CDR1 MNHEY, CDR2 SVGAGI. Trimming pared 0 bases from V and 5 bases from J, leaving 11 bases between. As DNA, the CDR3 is TGTGCCAGCAGTTACTCGACGAGGGGGGATCAGCCCCAGCATTTT. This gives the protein CASSYSTRGDQPQHF.

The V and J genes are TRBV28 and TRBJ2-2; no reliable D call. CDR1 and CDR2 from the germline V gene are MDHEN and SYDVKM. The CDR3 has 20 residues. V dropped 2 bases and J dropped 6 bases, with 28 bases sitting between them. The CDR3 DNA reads TGTGCCAGCAGTTTAACAGCACCTCTTTTTGGGAACAACACCCCCGGGGAGCTGTTTTTT. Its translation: CASSLTAPLFGNNTPGELFF.

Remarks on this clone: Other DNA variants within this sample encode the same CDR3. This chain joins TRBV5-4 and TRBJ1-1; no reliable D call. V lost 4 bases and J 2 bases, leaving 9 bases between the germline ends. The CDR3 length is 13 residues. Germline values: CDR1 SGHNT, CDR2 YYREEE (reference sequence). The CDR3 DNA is TGTGCCAGCAGCGGGGATCCTAACACTGAAGCTTTCTTT. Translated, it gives CASSGDPNTEAFF.

CDR3 sequence reads: CASSGLGAGNYGYTF. CDR3 DNA: TGTGCCAGCAGCGGGCTAGGGGCAGGTAACTATGGCTACACCTTC. The rearrangement links TRBV9 to TRBJ1-2; weak D call: TRBD1 (5 bases). Germline lookup yields CDR1 SGDLS and CDR2 YYNGEE. The length of the CDR3 is 15 residues. The V gene lost 3 bases and the J gene lost 1 base, with 13 bases spanning the gap.

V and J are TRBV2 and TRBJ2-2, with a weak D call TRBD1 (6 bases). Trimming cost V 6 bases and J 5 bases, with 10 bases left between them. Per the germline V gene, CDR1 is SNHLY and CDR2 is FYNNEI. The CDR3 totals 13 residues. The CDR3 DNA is TGTGCCAGCAGGCGCACAGGGACCGGGGAGCTGTTTTTT. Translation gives CASRRTGTGELFF.

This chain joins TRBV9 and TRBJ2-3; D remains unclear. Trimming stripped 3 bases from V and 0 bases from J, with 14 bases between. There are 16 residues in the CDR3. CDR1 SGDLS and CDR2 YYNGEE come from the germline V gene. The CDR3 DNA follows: TGTGCCAGCAGCGCCCAAAACAGACCGAGCACAGATACGCAGTATTTT. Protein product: CASSAQNRPSTDTQYF. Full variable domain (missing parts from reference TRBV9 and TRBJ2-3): DSGVTQTPKHLITATGQRVTLRCSPRSGDLSVYWYQQSLDQGLQFLIQYYNGEERAKGNILERFSAQQFPDLHSELNLSSLELGDSALYFCASSAQNRPSTDTQYFGPGTRLTVL.

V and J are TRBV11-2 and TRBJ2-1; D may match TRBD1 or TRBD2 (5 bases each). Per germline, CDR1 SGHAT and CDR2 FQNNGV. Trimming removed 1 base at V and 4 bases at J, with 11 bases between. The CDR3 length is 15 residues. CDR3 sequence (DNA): TGTGCCAGCAGCTTAGGAGGGACCGCTTACAATGAGCAGTTCTTC. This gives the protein CASSLGGTAYNEQFF.

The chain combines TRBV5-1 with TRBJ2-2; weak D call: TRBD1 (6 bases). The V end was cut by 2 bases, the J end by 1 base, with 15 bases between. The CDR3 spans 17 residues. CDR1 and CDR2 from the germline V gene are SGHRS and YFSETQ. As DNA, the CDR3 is TGCGCCAGCAGCTTTGGACAGCTCAACATGAACACCGGGGAGCTGTTTTTT. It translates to CASSFGQLNMNTGELFF.

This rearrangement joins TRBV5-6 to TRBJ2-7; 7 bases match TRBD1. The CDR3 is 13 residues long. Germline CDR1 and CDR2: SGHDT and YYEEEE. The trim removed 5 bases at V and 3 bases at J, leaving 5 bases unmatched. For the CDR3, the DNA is TGTGCCAGCAGACCTCGGACAGGCTACGAGCAGTACTTC. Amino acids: CASRPRTGYEQYF.

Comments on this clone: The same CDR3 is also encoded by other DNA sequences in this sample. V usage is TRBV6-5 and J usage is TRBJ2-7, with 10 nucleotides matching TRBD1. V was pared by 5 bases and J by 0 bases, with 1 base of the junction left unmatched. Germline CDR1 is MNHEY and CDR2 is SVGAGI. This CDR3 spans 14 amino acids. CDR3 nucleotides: TGTGCCAGCAGTCGGGACAGGGGCTCCTACGAGCAGTACTTC. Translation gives CASSRDRGSYEQYF.

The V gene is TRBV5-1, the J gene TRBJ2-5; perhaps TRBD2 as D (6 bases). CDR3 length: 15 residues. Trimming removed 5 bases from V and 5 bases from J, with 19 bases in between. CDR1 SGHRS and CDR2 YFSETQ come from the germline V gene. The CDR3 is CASRKSLASLETQYF. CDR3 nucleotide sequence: TGCGCCAGCAGAAAGTCACTAGCCAGCCTTGAGACCCAGTACTTC.

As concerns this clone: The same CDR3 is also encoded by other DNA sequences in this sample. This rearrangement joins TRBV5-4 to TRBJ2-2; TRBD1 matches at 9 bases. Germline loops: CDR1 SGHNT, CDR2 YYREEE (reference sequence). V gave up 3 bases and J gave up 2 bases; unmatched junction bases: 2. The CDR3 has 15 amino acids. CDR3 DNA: TGTGCCAGCAGCTCGGGACAGGGAAACACCGGGGAGCTGTTTTTT. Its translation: CASSSGQGNTGELFF. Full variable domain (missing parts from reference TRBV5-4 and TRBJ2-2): ETGVTQSPTHLIKTRGQQVTLRCSSQSGHNTVSWYQQALGQGPQFIFQYYREEENGRGNFPPRFSGLQFPNYSSELNVNALELDDSALYLCASSSGQGNTGELFFGEGSRLTVL.

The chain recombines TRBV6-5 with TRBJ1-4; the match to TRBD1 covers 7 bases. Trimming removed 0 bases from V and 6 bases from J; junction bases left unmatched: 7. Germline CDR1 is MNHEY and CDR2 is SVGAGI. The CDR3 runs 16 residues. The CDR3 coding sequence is TGTGCCAGCAGTTACTCGATAGGGGACAGCTATGAAAAACTGTTTTTT. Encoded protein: CASSYSIGDSYEKLFF.

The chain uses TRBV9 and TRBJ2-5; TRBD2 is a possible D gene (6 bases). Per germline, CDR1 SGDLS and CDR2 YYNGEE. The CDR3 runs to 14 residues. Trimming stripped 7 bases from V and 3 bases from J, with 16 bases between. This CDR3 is CASGEDGREETQYF. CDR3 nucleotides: TGTGCCAGCGGGGAGGACGGGAGAGAAGAGACCCAGTACTTC.

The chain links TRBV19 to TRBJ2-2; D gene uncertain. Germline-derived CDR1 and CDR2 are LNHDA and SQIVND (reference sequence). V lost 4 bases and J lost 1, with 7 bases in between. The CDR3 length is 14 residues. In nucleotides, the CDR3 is TGTGCCAGTAGTACAGAATGGAACACCGGGGAGCTGTTTTTT. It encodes CASSTEWNTGELFF.

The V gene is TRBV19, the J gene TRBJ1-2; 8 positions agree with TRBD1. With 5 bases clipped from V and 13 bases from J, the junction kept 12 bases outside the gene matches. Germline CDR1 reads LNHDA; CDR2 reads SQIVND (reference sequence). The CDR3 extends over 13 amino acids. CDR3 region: CASSPRDRRAGTF. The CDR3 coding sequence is TGTGCCAGTAGTCCCCGGGACAGGAGGGCCGGCACCTTC.

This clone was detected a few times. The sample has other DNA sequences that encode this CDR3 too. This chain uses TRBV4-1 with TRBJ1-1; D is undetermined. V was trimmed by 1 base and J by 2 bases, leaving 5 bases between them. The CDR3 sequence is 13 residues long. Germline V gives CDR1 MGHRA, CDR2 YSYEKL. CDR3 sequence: CASSQGGNTEAFF. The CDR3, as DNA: TGCGCCAGCAGCCAAGGTGGAAACACTGAAGCTTTCTTT.

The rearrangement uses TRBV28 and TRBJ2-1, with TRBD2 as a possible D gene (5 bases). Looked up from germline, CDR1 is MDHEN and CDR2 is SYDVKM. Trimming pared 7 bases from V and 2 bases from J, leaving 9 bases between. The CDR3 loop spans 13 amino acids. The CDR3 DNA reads TGTGCCAGCACAAGGCGGGCCTACAATGAGCAGTTCTTC. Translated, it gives CASTRRAYNEQFF.

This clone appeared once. In DNA form, the CDR3 reads TGTGCCAGCAGTCGACTACCGGAGGAGACCCAGTACTTC. This gives the protein CASSRLPEETQYF. The chain carries TRBV6-1 and TRBJ2-5; TRBD2 is a possible D gene (5 bases). The germline gives CDR1 MNHNS, CDR2 SASEGT. The CDR3 runs 13 residues. Trimming took 5 bases from V and 5 from J, leaving 12 bases between them.

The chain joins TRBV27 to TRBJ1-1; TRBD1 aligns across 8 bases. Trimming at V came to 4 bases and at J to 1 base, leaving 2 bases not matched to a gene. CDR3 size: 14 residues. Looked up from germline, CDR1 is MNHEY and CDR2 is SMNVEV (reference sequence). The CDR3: CASSWGQANTEAFF. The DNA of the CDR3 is TGTGCCAGCAGTTGGGGACAGGCGAACACTGAAGCTTTCTTT.

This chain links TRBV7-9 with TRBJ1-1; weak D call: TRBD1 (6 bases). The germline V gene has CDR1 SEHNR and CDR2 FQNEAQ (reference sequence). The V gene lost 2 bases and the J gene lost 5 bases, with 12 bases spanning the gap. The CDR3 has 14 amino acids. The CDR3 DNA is TGTGCCAGCAGCTTATCGGGGGCAAGTACTGAAGCTTTCTTT. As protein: CASSLSGASTEAFF. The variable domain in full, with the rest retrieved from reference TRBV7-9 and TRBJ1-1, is DTGVSQNPRHKITKRGQNVTFRCDPISEHNRLYWYRQTLGQGPEFLTYFQNEAQLEKSRLLSDRFSAERPKGSFSTLEIQRTEQGDSAMYLCASSLSGASTEAFFGQGTRLTVV.

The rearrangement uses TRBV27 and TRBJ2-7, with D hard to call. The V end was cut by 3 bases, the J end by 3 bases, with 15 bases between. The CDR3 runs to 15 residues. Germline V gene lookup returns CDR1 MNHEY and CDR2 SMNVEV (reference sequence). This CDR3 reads CASSFRLPEFYEQYF. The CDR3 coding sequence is TGTGCCAGCAGTTTTCGGCTCCCTGAGTTCTACGAGCAGTACTTC.

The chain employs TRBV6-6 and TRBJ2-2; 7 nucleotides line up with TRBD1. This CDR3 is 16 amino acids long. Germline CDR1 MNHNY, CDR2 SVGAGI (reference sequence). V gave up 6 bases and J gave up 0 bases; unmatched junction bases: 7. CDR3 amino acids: CASRIGTVPNTGELFF. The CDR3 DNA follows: TGTGCCAGCAGGATAGGGACAGTACCGAACACCGGGGAGCTGTTTTTT.

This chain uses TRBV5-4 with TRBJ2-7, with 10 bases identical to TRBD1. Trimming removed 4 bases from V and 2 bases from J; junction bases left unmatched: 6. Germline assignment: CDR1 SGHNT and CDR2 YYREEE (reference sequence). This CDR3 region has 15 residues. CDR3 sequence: CASSPGQGEAYEQYF. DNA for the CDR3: TGTGCCAGCAGCCCTGGACAGGGGGAGGCCTACGAGCAGTACTTC.